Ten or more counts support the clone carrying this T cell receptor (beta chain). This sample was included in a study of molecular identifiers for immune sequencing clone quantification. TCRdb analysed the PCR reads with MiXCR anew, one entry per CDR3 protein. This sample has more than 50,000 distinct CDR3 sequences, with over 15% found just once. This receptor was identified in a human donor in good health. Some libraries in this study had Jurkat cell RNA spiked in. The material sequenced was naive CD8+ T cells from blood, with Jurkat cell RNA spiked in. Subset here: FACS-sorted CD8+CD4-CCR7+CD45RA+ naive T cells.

The CDR3 reads CATSRDLPGVSAYQPQHF. DNA for the CDR3: TGTGCCACCAGCAGAGATCTGCCGGGAGTGAGTGCGTATCAGCCCCAGCATTTT. The genes are TRBV15 and TRBJ1-5; D not certain. The CDR3 covers 18 residues. Germline CDR1 LNHNV, CDR2 YYDKDF (reference sequence). Trimming took off 0 bases at V and 5 bases at J, with 20 bases between the two ends.